The 21 T cell receptor beta chains listed next were all sequenced from one sample in a study of response to subunit inactivated influenza vaccine. TCRdb re-analysed the RT-PCR reads in MiXCR, keeping a single row per CDR3 protein. The sample lists over 400,000 distinct CDR3 sequences, approximately 13% occurring once. This specimen was PBMCs from blood, taken roughly 6 weeks after vaccination. The receptors here all came from a man in his forties or fifties who received an inactivated influenza vaccine.

The CDR3 region has the DNA TGTGCCAGCAGCTTGGAAGTCGGTATGGCTAGCACGCAGTACCAAGAGACCCAGTACTTC. The encoded protein is CASSLEVGMASTQYQETQYF. The rearrangement uses TRBV5-6 and TRBJ2-5, with D possibly matching TRBD2 (5 bases). The V end was cut by 0 bases, the J end by 0 bases, with 24 bases between. Germline CDR1 reads SGHDT; CDR2 reads YYEEEE. The CDR3 is made up of 20 amino acids.

This clonotype showed up many times. The CDR3 region is CASSYSQGNYEQYF. The CDR3 coding sequence is TGTGCCAGCAGTTACTCACAGGGTAACTACGAGCAGTACTTC. The chain has TRBV6-5 and TRBJ2-7, with TRBD1 as a possible D gene (6 bases). The CDR3 length is 14 residues. Per germline, CDR1 MNHEY and CDR2 SVGAGI. Trimming cost V 0 bases and J 3 bases, with 9 bases left between them.

This clonotype has at least ten counts. The chain couples TRBV20-1 to TRBJ2-2; 7 positions agree with TRBD1. Germline V gene data show CDR1 as DFQATT and CDR2 as SNEGSKA (reference sequence). CDR3 length: 14 residues. V lost 1 base, J lost 1 base, and 0 bases stayed unmatched. The CDR3: CSARGQGNTGELFF. CDR3 DNA: TGCAGTGCTAGAGGACAGGGGAACACCGGGGAGCTGTTTTTT.

This clonotype came up a few times. The chain has TRBV12-3 or TRBV12-4 and TRBJ2-7; TRBD1 aligns across 8 bases. V was pared by 3 bases and J by 7 bases, with 11 bases of the junction left unmatched. The CDR3 sequence is 15 residues long. The CDR3 DNA follows: TGTGCCAGCAGTTTCGGCCCAGGGGGCGCGTTGGAGCAGTACTTC. Its translation: CASSFGPGGALEQYF.

The V call is TRBV6-1, the J call TRBJ1-3, with D perhaps matching TRBD1 (5 bases). The ends were cut back, 10 bases at V and 2 bases at J, with 15 bases in the middle. The CDR3 has 14 residues. From germline, CDR1 is MNHNS and CDR2 SASEGT. The CDR3 bases are TGTGCCACTGGCCGGATGGGGGCTGGAAACACCATATATTTT. Translated: CATGRMGAGNTIYF.

The chain recombines TRBV5-1 with TRBJ1-3, with 7 bases fitting TRBD1. J lost 2 bases, V lost 4 bases, and 6 bases had no gene match. The CDR3 is made up of 15 amino acids. Germline loops: CDR1 SGHRS, CDR2 YFSETQ. The CDR3 DNA sequence: TGCGCCAGCAGCCCCGCCGGGACAGCTGGAAACACCATATATTTT. Translated: CASSPAGTAGNTIYF. Full variable domain (rest looked up from reference TRBV5-1 and TRBJ1-3): KAGVTQTPRYLIKTRGQQVTLSCSPISGHRSVSWYQQTPGQGLQFLFEYFSETQRNKGNFPGRFSGRQFSNSRSEMNVSTLELGDSALYLCASSPAGTAGNTIYFGEGSWLTVV.

This clonotype was seen more than once but under ten times. This rearrangement joins TRBV7-9 to TRBJ2-7; D is uncertain. The CDR3 spans 14 residues. The V end was cut by 1 base, the J end by 3 bases, with 10 bases between. From germline, CDR1 is SEHNR and CDR2 FQNEAQ (reference sequence). Here the CDR3 DNA reads TGTGCCAGCAGCTTAGGAGCAGTATACTACGAGCAGTACTTC. Translated: CASSLGAVYYEQYF.

This clonotype has at least ten counts. This chain connects TRBV20-1 to TRBJ2-1, with D maybe TRBD2 (6 bases). CDR1 and CDR2 (germline): DFQATT, SNEGSKA (reference sequence). V lost 3 bases to trimming and J lost 6 bases, with 15 bases between them. The CDR3 spans 14 residues. The CDR3 spells CSAREGLYSNEQFF. The CDR3 bases are TGCAGTGCTAGGGAGGGCCTCTATAGCAATGAGCAGTTCTTC.

As DNA, the CDR3 is TGTGCCAGCGGGCCGGGACAGGGTCGTCGAAACACCATATATTTT. Translated, it gives CASGPGQGRRNTIYF. The chain joins TRBV7-3 to TRBJ1-3; 9 bases are shared with TRBD1. The CDR3 runs to 15 residues. After removal of 8 bases from V and 5 bases from J, the junction contained 10 bases not matched to a gene. Germline lookup yields CDR1 SGHTA and CDR2 FQGTGA.

The J gene is TRBJ1-5, the V gene TRBV24-1; D uncertain. Per the germline V gene, CDR1 is KGHDR and CDR2 is SFDVKD. V lost 10 bases to trimming and J lost 2 bases, with 11 bases between them. The length of the CDR3 is 13 residues. CDR3: CATGRDGNQPQHF. CDR3 bases: TGTGCCACGGGCCGGGATGGCAATCAGCCCCAGCATTTT.

In this sample, this clonotype turned up many times. The chain couples TRBV20-1 to TRBJ2-2; TRBD2 matches 9 bases. This CDR3 region has 15 residues. Germline loops: CDR1 DFQATT, CDR2 SNEGSKA (reference sequence). The junction had 6 bases not matched to a gene; V was cut back by 5 bases and J by 2 bases. CDR3 protein: CSAAGTSRNTGELFF. As DNA, the CDR3 is TGCAGTGCTGCCGGGACTAGCCGAAACACCGGGGAGCTGTTTTTT.

The chain employs TRBV29-1 and TRBJ2-7; TRBD2 matches 11 bases. Trimming cost V 7 bases and J 6 bases; bases outside gene matches: 14. This CDR3 contains 15 residues. CDR1 is SQVTM and CDR2 is ANQGSEA in the germline V gene. The CDR3 loop reads CSARQTSGSLGEQYF. Here the CDR3 DNA reads TGCAGCGCCCGGCAAACTAGCGGGAGTTTGGGCGAGCAGTACTTC.

The sample holds a few counts of this clonotype. The chain uses TRBV7-8 and TRBJ2-1; tentative D call: TRBD2 (7 bases). In germline, CDR1 is SGHVS, CDR2 FQNEAQ. Trimming pared 6 bases from V and 3 bases from J, leaving 12 bases between. The CDR3 has 14 residues. CDR3 nucleotide sequence: TGTGCCAGCAGGGGCGGGGGCCACTACAATGAGCAGTTCTTC. Its translation is CASRGGGHYNEQFF. Full variable domain (rest looked up from reference TRBV7-8 and TRBJ2-1): GAGVSQSPRYKVAKRGQDVALRCDPISGHVSLFWYQQALGQGPEFLTYFQNEAQLDKSGLPSDRFFAERPEGSVSTLKIQRTQQEDSAVYLCASRGGGHYNEQFFGPGTRLTVL.

This clonotype has more than one count but fewer than ten. The rearrangement joins TRBV12-3 or TRBV12-4 to TRBJ2-1; D remains unclear. The CDR3 is 17 residues long. V lost 0 bases, J lost 0 bases, and 12 bases lay in between. CDR3 DNA sequence: TGTGCCAGCAGTTTAGCGCTTTGGAAGAGCTCCTACAATGAGCAGTTCTTC. It encodes CASSLALWKSSYNEQFF.

This clonotype was found many times. This sequence joins TRBV5-8 and TRBJ2-1; D unresolved. Germline loops: CDR1 SGHTS, CDR2 YDEGEE. Deletions cut 4 bases from V and 4 bases from J, with 12 bases between. This CDR3 has 14 residues. This CDR3 is CASSHLSRYNEQFF. CDR3 nucleotide sequence: TGTGCCAGCAGCCACCTCTCGCGTTACAATGAGCAGTTCTTC.

This clonotype was recorded once. V and J are TRBV20-1 and TRBJ2-3; tentatively, D is TRBD2 (6 bases). The V gene's germline CDR1 is DFQATT and CDR2 SNEGSKA (reference sequence). The V and J ends lost 4 bases and 0 bases respectively, with 17 bases between them. The CDR3 sequence is 16 residues long. CDR3 coding DNA: TGCAGTGCTATCAGACTAGTGGGCGTTAGCACAGATACGCAGTATTTT. Protein product: CSAIRLVGVSTDTQYF.

The chain joins TRBV27 to TRBJ2-1; TRBD2 agrees at 12 bases. Germline CDR1 is MNHEY and CDR2 is SMNVEV (reference sequence). The CDR3 extends over 16 amino acids. Unmatched junction bases numbered 1, after V lost 0 bases and J lost 4 bases. CDR3 sequence (DNA): TGTGCCAGCAGTTTATCGACTAGCGGGAGTTACAATGAGCAGTTCTTC. Its translation is CASSLSTSGSYNEQFF.

V usage is TRBV7-2 and J usage is TRBJ2-1, with 13 positions matching TRBD2. V shed 5 bases and J 6 bases; nucleotides not matched to a gene: 1. The CDR3 spans 14 residues. Germline V lookup: CDR1 SGHTA, CDR2 FQGNSA. DNA of the CDR3: TGTGCCAGCAGCCGGACTAGCGGGGGCAATGAGCAGTTCTTC. This sequence encodes CASSRTSGGNEQFF.

This clonotype has more than one count but fewer than ten. The V call is TRBV11-2, the J call TRBJ2-7; 9 nucleotides line up with TRBD1. The CDR3 covers 15 residues. CDR1 is SGHAT, CDR2 FQNNGV, per germline. Unmatched junction bases numbered 8, after V lost 5 bases and J lost 3 bases. CDR3 nucleotides: TGTGCCAGCAGCCTATCGGGGACAGGGTACTACGAGCAGTACTTC. It is translated as CASSLSGTGYYEQYF.

There are many counts of this clonotype. The chain is built from TRBV12-3 or TRBV12-4 and TRBJ2-7, with 9 bases aligning to TRBD1. CDR3 size: 14 residues. V lost 7 bases to trimming and J lost 5 bases; unmatched junction nucleotides: 9. The CDR3 loop reads CASKQQGAGHEQYF. In DNA, the CDR3 is TGTGCCAGCAAACAACAGGGGGCAGGGCACGAGCAGTACTTC.

This chain joins TRBV6-2 or TRBV6-3 and TRBJ2-3, with 7 bases matching TRBD2. Trimming cost V 3 bases and J 5 bases; bases outside gene matches: 11. The CDR3 is 16 amino acids. The germline V gene has CDR1 MNHEY and CDR2 SVGEGT. CDR3 in DNA: TGTGCCAGCAGTTATGGAGAGGGCGGGAGATTAGATACGCAGTATTTT. Residues: CASSYGEGGRLDTQYF.